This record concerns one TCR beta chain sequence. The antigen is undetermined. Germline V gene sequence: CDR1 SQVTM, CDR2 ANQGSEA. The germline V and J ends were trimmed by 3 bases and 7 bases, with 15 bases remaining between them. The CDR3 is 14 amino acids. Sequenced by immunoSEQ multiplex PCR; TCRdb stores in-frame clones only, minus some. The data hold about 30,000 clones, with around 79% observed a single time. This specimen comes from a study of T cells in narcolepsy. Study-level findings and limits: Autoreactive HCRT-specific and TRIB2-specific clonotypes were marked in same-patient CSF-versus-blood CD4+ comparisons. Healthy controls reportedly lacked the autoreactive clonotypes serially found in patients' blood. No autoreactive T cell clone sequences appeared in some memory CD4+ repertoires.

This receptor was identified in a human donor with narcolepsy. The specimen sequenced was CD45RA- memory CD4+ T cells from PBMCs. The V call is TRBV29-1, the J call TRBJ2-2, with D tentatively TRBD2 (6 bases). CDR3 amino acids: CSVDGGSIDGELFF. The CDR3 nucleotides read TGCAGCGTTGATGGAGGGAGTATTGACGGGGAGCTGTTTTTT.